This T cell receptor beta chain was identified during a study of blood T cells in healthy people across ages. Study-wide results and limits: Relative to aged donors, long-lived donors carried more naive CD4+ cells and displayed higher diversity. Diversity estimates from one million T cells were considered underestimates.

Through a sample-barcoded 5' primer and a J-beta primer mix, a second PCR was run for roughly 6 to 11 cycles. TCRdb called the 5' RACE reads again in MiXCR, with one record for every CDR3 protein. The profile shows almost 800,000 distinct CDR3 sequences, roughly 60% of them singletons. Germline CDR1 and CDR2: PRHDT and FYEKMQ (reference sequence). This CDR3 comprises 16 residues. V gave up 5 bases and J gave up 3 bases; unmatched junction bases: 10. Each donor gave ten milliliters of peripheral blood. A note on this clonotype: Its antigen remains unknown.

Source material: blood. This chain uses TRBV13 with TRBJ2-1; 7 bases fit TRBD2. The sequence derives from a man younger than 40 in good health. The CDR3 loop is CASSPPSGKDYNEQFF. The CDR3 bases are TGTGCCAGCAGCCCCCCTAGCGGAAAAGACTACAATGAGCAGTTCTTC. Filled out from reference TRBV13 and TRBJ2-1, the complete variable domain reads AAGVIQSPRHLIKEKRETATLKCYPIPRHDTVYWYQQGPGQDPQFLISFYEKMQSDKGSIPDRFSAQQFSDYHSELNMSSLELGDSALYFCASSPPSGKDYNEQFFGPGTRLTVL.